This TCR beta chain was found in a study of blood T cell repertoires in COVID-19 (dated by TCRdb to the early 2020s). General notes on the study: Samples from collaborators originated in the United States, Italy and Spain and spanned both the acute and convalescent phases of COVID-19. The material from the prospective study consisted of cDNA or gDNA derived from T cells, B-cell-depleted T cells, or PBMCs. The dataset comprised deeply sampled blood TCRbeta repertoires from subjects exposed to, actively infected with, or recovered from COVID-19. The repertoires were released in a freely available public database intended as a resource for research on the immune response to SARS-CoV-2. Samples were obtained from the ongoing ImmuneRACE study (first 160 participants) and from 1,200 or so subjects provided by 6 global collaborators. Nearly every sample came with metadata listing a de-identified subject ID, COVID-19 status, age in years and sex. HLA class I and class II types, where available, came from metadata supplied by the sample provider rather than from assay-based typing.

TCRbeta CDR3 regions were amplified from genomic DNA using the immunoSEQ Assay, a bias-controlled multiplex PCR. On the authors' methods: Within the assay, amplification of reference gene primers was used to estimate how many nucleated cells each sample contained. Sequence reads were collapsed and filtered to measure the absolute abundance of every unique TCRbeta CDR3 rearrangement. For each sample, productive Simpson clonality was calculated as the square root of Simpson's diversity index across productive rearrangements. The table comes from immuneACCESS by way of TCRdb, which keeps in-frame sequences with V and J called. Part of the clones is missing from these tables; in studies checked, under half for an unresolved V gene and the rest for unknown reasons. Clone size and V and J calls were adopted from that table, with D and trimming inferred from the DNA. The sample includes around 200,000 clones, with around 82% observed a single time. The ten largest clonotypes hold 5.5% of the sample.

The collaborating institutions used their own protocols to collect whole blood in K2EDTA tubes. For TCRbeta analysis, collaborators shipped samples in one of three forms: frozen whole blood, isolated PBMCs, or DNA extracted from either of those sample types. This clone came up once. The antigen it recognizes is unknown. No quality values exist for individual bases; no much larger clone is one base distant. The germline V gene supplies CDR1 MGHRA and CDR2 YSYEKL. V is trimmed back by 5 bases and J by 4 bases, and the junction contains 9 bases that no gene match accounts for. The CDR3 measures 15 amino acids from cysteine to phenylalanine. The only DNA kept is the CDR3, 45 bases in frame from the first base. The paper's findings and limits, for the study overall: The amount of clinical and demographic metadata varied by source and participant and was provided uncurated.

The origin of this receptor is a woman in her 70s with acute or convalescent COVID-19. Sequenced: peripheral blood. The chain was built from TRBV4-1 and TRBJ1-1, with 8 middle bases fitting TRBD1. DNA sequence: TGCGCCAGCAGCGCTCCGGACAGGGAGGGCACTGAAGCTTTCTTT. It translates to CASSAPDREGTEAFF.